This T cell receptor beta chain appears in the sequencing data of a study of GPR56 and killer-like receptors on CD4 memory cells (dated 2019 in TCRdb). At the level of the whole study: The study proposed that the stepwise gain of KLRB1, KLRG1, GPR56 and finally KLRF1 marks human CD4+ memory T-cell differentiation and cytokine production potential. The study described its healthy blood donors as age-matched to the liver disease patients, who had a median age of 68 years.

Before TCRbeta sequencing, fluorescence-activated cell sorting was used to enrich five KLR/GPR56-defined CD4+ populations. To test a linear memory differentiation pathway, the researchers sequenced TCRbeta repertoires from five CD4+ T-cell subsets that were defined by expression of KLRB1, KLRG1, GPR56 and KLRF1. TCR-sequenced cells came from peripheral blood of healthy control individuals, reported as five donors in the TCRbeta analysis figure. Heparinized peripheral blood was collected, and every sample was processed within one hour of retrieval. Blood was diluted 1:2 in PBS, and peripheral blood mononuclear cells were then isolated from the diluted blood at room temperature by Biocoll density gradient centrifugation. Before flow sorting, CD4+ T cells were enriched from freshly isolated PBMCs by magnetic sorting with anti-CD4 MicroBeads. A BD FACSAria II was used to sort CD4+ T cells enriched from PBMCs of healthy donors according to marker expression. For surface staining, the researchers used Miltenyi Biotec antibodies: anti-KLRB1 clone 191B8, anti-KLRF1 clone 4A4.D10 and anti-KLRG1 clone REA261.

On this clonotype itself: The antigen this receptor binds is unknown.

The sample was run on an Illumina HiSeq 2500. To build sequencing libraries, a previously published PCR protocol was used to amplify the recombined TCRbeta locus. As for the original processing: Any read whose average quality score fell below 30 was discarded, and IMSEQ was used to process the reads that remained. Each clonotype was defined by the combination of Vbeta gene, Jbeta gene and CDR3 amino acid sequence. To quantify how much the repertoires of different populations overlapped, the Morisita-Horn index was computed on the top 100 expanded clones. Clonal diversity was assessed with Rényi diversity profiles calculated on the top 100 expanded clones. TCRdb reprocessed the reads, reporting each CDR3 protein sequence once and no DNA. The V and J calls shown here were made by TCRdb, not taken from the authors' results. This sample's table carries several thousand distinct CDR3 sequences. The biggest ten clones account for 5% to 5.5% of the sample.

The CDR3, cysteine through phenylalanine, is 14 amino acids long. The DNA is unrecorded. Based on the germline V gene, the CDR1 and CDR2 sequences are SGHTA and FQGTGA. The paper as a whole reports these results and caveats: Overlap of TCR repertoires was observed especially between the late populations 4 and 5, and partly population 3. Diversity and similarity analyses were restricted to the 100 most expanded clones per population rather than full repertoires. Clones dominating late populations 4 and 5 were also found in early populations 1 and 2, and this finding was taken by the authors as evidence for linear differentiation. Clonal frequency was low in the marker-negative population and rose progressively along the proposed pathway, while TCRbeta diversity fell correspondingly.

In this chain, TRBV7-3 is recombined with TRBJ2-3; checking the TCRdb D call of TRBD2 is not possible without DNA. The source is a human donor in good health. The source material was memory CD4+ T cells from blood. The CDR3 has the sequence CASQRLAGTGTQYF. Beyond the CDR3, the reference TRBV7-3 and TRBJ2-3 genes provide the residues; the full variable domain reads: GAGVSQTPSNKVTEKGKYVELRCDPISGHTALYWYRQSLGQGPEFLIYFQGTGAADDSGLPNDRFFAVRPEGSVSTLKIQRTERGDSAVYLCASQRLAGTGTQYFGPGTRLTVL.